The 9 T cell receptor beta chains presented below share a single source sample, sequenced in a study of lymphopenia after photon versus proton radiotherapy. Method: immunoSEQ multiplex PCR; TCRdb's copy keeps in-frame clones and lacks some. The repertoire holds fewer than 35,000 clones, with nearly 90% as singletons. Sequencing used peripheral blood, obtained from a patient treated with proton-based radiotherapy. These TCRs come from a woman aged 70-85 years with pancreatic cancer. Some clones in this sample may be carry-over from other donors' samples.

This clone came up once. CDR3 sequence reads: CASSEARGRFTEAFF. In DNA form, the CDR3 reads TGTGCCAGCAGTGAAGCGAGGGGGAGGTTCACTGAAGCTTTCTTT. The gene calls are TRBV2 and TRBJ1-1; possibly TRBD1 for D (6 bases). Germline V gene data show CDR1 as SNHLY and CDR2 as FYNNEI. This CDR3 has 15 residues. Trimming cost V 0 bases and J 4 bases, with 12 bases left between them. The full variable domain, with the rest looked up from reference TRBV2 and TRBJ1-1, is EPEVTQTPSHQVTQMGQEVILRCVPISNHLYFYWYRQILGQKVEFLVSFYNNEISEKSEIFDDQFSVERPDGSNFTLKIRSTKLEDSAMYFCASSEARGRFTEAFFGQGTRLTVV.

The rearrangement uses TRBV6-5 and TRBJ1-2; weak D call: TRBD1 (5 bases). Trimming cost V 6 bases and J 4 bases, with 9 bases left between them. CDR3 size: 12 residues. Germline loops: CDR1 MNHEY, CDR2 SVGAGI. The CDR3 loop is CASSTGAYGYTF. CDR3 DNA sequence: TGTGCCAGCAGCACCGGGGCCTATGGCTACACCTTC.

V gene TRBV4-1 combines with J gene TRBJ2-1, with 7 bases fitting TRBD2. J gave up 0 bases and V 4 bases, and 9 bases lay outside the gene matches. Germline V CDR1 and CDR2: MGHRA, YSYEKL. The CDR3 is made up of 17 amino acids. The CDR3 here is CASSPRERTSSYNEQFF. The CDR3 nucleotides read TGCGCCAGCAGCCCACGGGAGCGGACTAGCTCCTACAATGAGCAGTTCTTC.

The chain uses TRBV6-6 and TRBJ1-1; a possible D gene is TRBD1 (5 bases). V was cut by 6 bases and J by 5 bases, with 13 bases left in between. This CDR3 has 13 amino acids. CDR1 is MNHNY, CDR2 SVGAGI, per germline (reference sequence). The CDR3 region has the DNA TGTGCCAGCAGCCCCACAGGTAATACTGAAGCTTTCTTT. Protein: CASSPTGNTEAFF.

The chain couples TRBV5-5 to TRBJ2-3; 7 nucleotides line up with TRBD2. In germline, CDR1 is SGHKS, CDR2 YYEKEE (reference sequence). V lost 0 bases to trimming and J lost 5 bases; unmatched junction nucleotides: 6. CDR3 length: 15 residues. The CDR3 region is CASSLVAGVVDTQYF. CDR3 nucleotide sequence: TGTGCCAGCAGCTTGGTGGCGGGGGTGGTAGATACGCAGTATTTT.

This clone was found a few times. The V gene is TRBV6-6, the J gene TRBJ1-4; 9 bases fit TRBD1. Per germline, CDR1 MNHNY and CDR2 SVGAGI (reference sequence). The CDR3 is 14 amino acids. Germline trimming cut 6 bases from V and 4 bases from J; bases unmatched to any gene: 3. The chain's CDR3 is CASRSTGGNEKLFF. The DNA for the CDR3 is TGTGCCAGCAGATCGACAGGGGGTAATGAAAAACTGTTTTTT.

This rearrangement joins TRBV11-3 to TRBJ2-2; D may match TRBD1 or TRBD2 (6 bases each). CDR1 is SGHNT and CDR2 is YENEEA in the germline V gene. V was trimmed by 1 base and J by 1 base, leaving 13 bases between them. There are 17 residues in the CDR3. This chain's CDR3 is CASSLVGGGLNTGELFF. Written as DNA, the CDR3 is TGTGCCAGCAGCTTAGTTGGAGGGGGGCTGAACACCGGGGAGCTGTTTTTT.

V gene TRBV30 combines with J gene TRBJ2-7; D unclear. This CDR3 has 11 amino acids. The germline V gene has CDR1 GTSNPN and CDR2 SVGIG (reference sequence). V was clipped by 1 base and J by 2 bases, with 3 bases between them. The CDR3 loop is CAWSATYEQYF. The CDR3 DNA sequence: TGTGCCTGGAGTGCCACCTACGAGCAGTACTTC.

CDR3: CAWSVGTPYGYTF. CDR3 coding DNA: TGTGCCTGGAGTGTCGGGACACCGTATGGCTACACCTTC. The chain is built from TRBV30 and TRBJ1-2; perhaps TRBD1 as D (6 bases). CDR3 length equals 13 residues. The V gene's germline CDR1 is GTSNPN and CDR2 SVGIG (reference sequence). V was shortened by 0 bases and J by 5 bases, with 10 bases between the two germline ends.